Below, 23 T cell receptor beta chains from the same sample are listed, as sequenced in a study of T cells in Graves' hyperthyroidism and ophthalmopathy. Researchers took RNA transcripts and amplified the TCR beta CDR3 regions from them. HTBI primers were employed in a first-round RT-PCR of the TCR CDR3. TCRdb reprocessed the multiplex PCR reads with MiXCR, giving one entry per CDR3 protein. This sample has over 700,000 distinct CDR3 sequences, with around 19% found just once. The sequencing input was blood. Source of these receptors: a woman aged 45-65 years with Graves' hyperthyroidism that later progressed to Graves' ophthalmopathy.

The chain has TRBV4-1 and TRBJ1-2; possibly TRBD1 for D (6 bases). Trimming removed 3 bases at V and 3 bases at J, with 11 bases between. Germline lookup yields CDR1 MGHRA and CDR2 YSYEKL. The CDR3 has 14 residues. The CDR3 DNA is TGCGCCAGCAGCCATGGGGGACATGACTATGGCTACACCTTC. Encoded protein: CASSHGGHDYGYTF.

This clonotype was found a few times. The chain uses TRBV3-1 and TRBJ2-5; 7 positions match TRBD1. CDR3 length: 15 residues. J gave up 4 bases and V 4 bases, and 9 bases lay outside the gene matches. Germline CDR1 LGHDT, CDR2 YNNKEL (reference sequence). This CDR3 reads CASSPDRVVLETQYF. CDR3 nucleotide sequence: TGTGCCAGCAGCCCCGACAGGGTCGTACTAGAGACCCAGTACTTC.

J is TRBJ2-2 and V is TRBV12-3 or TRBV12-4; D is uncertain. Trimming took off 7 bases at V and 5 bases at J, with 8 bases between the two ends. This CDR3 spans 12 amino acids. DNA of the CDR3: TGTGCCAGCAACCAAGGGACCGGGGAGCTGTTTTTT. Translated: CASNQGTGELFF.

This clonotype has only a few counts. The chain recombines TRBV27 with TRBJ2-3; 9 nucleotides line up with TRBD2. From germline, CDR1 is MNHEY and CDR2 SMNVEV (reference sequence). The V gene end was trimmed by 3 bases and the J gene end by 4 bases; junction bases not matched to a gene: 5. There are 15 residues in the CDR3. The CDR3 sequence is CASSLVSGGSDTQYF. CDR3 bases: TGTGCCAGCAGTTTGGTTAGCGGGGGCTCAGATACGCAGTATTTT.

This chain connects TRBV29-1 to TRBJ1-3; TRBD1 aligns across 9 bases. The CDR3 sequence is 15 residues long. Losses at the gene ends were 4 bases for V and 4 bases for J; bases not matched to a gene: 8. CDR1 and CDR2 (germline): SQVTM, ANQGSEA. This CDR3 is CSVVTGGISGNTIYF. Written as DNA, the CDR3 is TGCAGCGTTGTTACAGGGGGCATAAGCGGAAACACCATATATTTT.

In its sample, this clonotype was seen a few times. The chain joins TRBV30 to TRBJ1-5; D uncertain. Germline V gene lookup returns CDR1 GTSNPN and CDR2 SVGIG (reference sequence). Trimming removed 0 bases at V and 7 bases at J, with 10 bases between. This CDR3 spans 13 amino acids. For the CDR3, the DNA is TGTGCCTGGAGTGTAGAAAGGTCCCAGCCCCAGCATTTT. It yields the protein CAWSVERSQPQHF. Based on the CDR3 plus reference TRBV30 and TRBJ1-5, the full variable domain is SQTIHQWPATLVQPVGSPLSLECTVEGTSNPNLYWYRQAAGRGLQLLFYSVGIGQISSEVPQNLSASRPQDRQFILSSKKLLLSDSGFYLCAWSVERSQPQHFGDGTRLSIL.

This clonotype has ten or more counts. The junction differs from germline at one of its ends, possibly a read error. The chain uses TRBV2 and TRBJ2-7; 9 bases fit TRBD2. This CDR3 is 15 amino acids long. The germline V gene encodes CDR1 SNHLY and CDR2 FYNNEI. In nucleotides, the CDR3 is TGTGCCAGCAGTGACGTAGCGGGGGACCTCTACAAGCAGTACTTC. The encoded protein is CASSDVAGDLYKQYF.

Many counts were recorded for this clonotype. V gene TRBV7-3 combines with J gene TRBJ2-2; possibly TRBD2 for D (6 bases). This CDR3 has 14 residues. The germline gives CDR1 SGHTA, CDR2 FQGTGA. The V gene lost 1 base and the J gene lost 8 bases, with 11 bases spanning the gap. The chain's CDR3 is CASSLKGLPGELFF. The CDR3 DNA reads TGTGCCAGCAGCTTAAAGGGACTTCCTGGGGAGCTGTTTTTT.

This clonotype was detected ten times or more. This chain links TRBV6-1 with TRBJ2-1, with TRBD1 matching 10 bases. Trimming removed 5 bases from V and 0 bases from J; junction bases left unmatched: 1. The CDR3 totals 15 residues. CDR1 and CDR2 (germline): MNHNS, SASEGT. CDR3 DNA sequence: TGTGCCAGCAGTCGGACAGGGGGCTCCTACAATGAGCAGTTCTTC. It translates to CASSRTGGSYNEQFF.

This clonotype has a count of ten or more. The chain combines TRBV12-3 or TRBV12-4 with TRBJ2-2, with D hard to call. V lost 3 bases to trimming and J lost 6 bases, with 8 bases between them. The CDR3 covers 13 residues. The CDR3 DNA follows: TGTGCCAGCAGTTTTGGGCAGGCCGGGGAGCTGTTTTTT. The encoded protein is CASSFGQAGELFF.

This clonotype was detected ten times or more. The rearrangement joins TRBV20-1 to TRBJ2-7, with unresolved D. Germline assignment: CDR1 DFQATT and CDR2 SNEGSKA (reference sequence). The CDR3 has 11 amino acids. V was shortened by 3 bases and J by 3 bases, with 6 bases between the two germline ends. CDR3: CSARKDYEQYF. The CDR3 DNA is TGCAGTGCTAGGAAGGACTACGAGCAGTACTTC.

This clonotype appeared a few times. The V call is TRBV3-1, the J call TRBJ2-6; D is unresolved. This CDR3 spans 17 amino acids. The V gene lost 1 base and the J gene lost 0 bases, with 10 bases spanning the gap. CDR1 is LGHDT, CDR2 YNNKEL, per germline (reference sequence). The CDR3 loop is CASSQVFPASGANVLTF. CDR3 DNA sequence: TGTGCCAGCAGCCAAGTGTTCCCGGCCTCTGGGGCCAACGTCCTGACTTTC.

The chain carries TRBV19 and TRBJ2-2; tentatively, D is TRBD1 or TRBD2 (6 bases each). This CDR3 is built from 17 residues. CDR1 is LNHDA and CDR2 is SQIVND in the germline V gene (reference sequence). Trimming shortened V by 5 bases and J by 1 base, and 17 bases separated the two germline ends. The CDR3 loop is CASSLAGGGQNTGELFF. In nucleotides, the CDR3 is TGTGCCAGTAGTCTAGCTGGAGGGGGACAGAACACCGGGGAGCTGTTTTTT.

This clonotype has more than one count but fewer than ten. The rearrangement joins TRBV9 to TRBJ1-1; D remains ambiguous. CDR3 length: 16 amino acids. Germline CDR1 reads SGDLS; CDR2 reads YYNGEE. Trimming took 4 bases from V and 0 from J, leaving 16 bases between them. The DNA for the CDR3 is TGTGCCAGCAGCCCTAGAGGCAGTAGGATGAACACTGAAGCTTTCTTT. It encodes CASSPRGSRMNTEAFF.

The V gene is TRBV10-3, the J gene TRBJ2-3; 9 positions match TRBD2. The junction had 2 bases not matched to a gene; V was cut back by 2 bases and J by 2 bases. CDR3 length equals 15 residues. Germline loops: CDR1 ENHRY, CDR2 SYGVKD. The CDR3 sequence is CAISEAGGLTDTQYF. CDR3 nucleotide sequence: TGTGCCATCAGTGAGGCGGGGGGGCTCACAGATACGCAGTATTTT.

Many counts were recorded for this clonotype. The gene calls are TRBV12-3 or TRBV12-4 and TRBJ2-3, with unresolved D. Trimming left V 6 bases short and J 1 base short, with 14 bases between. CDR3 size: 15 residues. The CDR3 DNA sequence: TGTGCCAGCAGGCCCCTTGGCGGTGGCACAGATACGCAGTATTTT. It encodes CASRPLGGGTDTQYF.

V gene TRBV6-1 combines with J gene TRBJ1-1, with TRBD1 matching 7 bases. Germline assignment: CDR1 MNHNS and CDR2 SASEGT. The length of the CDR3 is 18 residues. Unmatched junction bases numbered 19, after V lost 8 bases and J lost 1 base. The CDR3 coding sequence is TGTGCCAGCTCACCGAGCGGCCAGAGGGGGCTCCCGAACACTGAAGCTTTCTTT. This gives the protein CASSPSGQRGLPNTEAFF.

This clonotype was picked up a small number of times. The rearrangement uses TRBV27 and TRBJ1-2, with D possibly matching TRBD1 (5 bases). V was shortened by 5 bases and J by 1 base, with 26 bases between the two germline ends. CDR3 length: 19 amino acids. The V gene's germline CDR1 is MNHEY and CDR2 SMNVEV (reference sequence). In nucleotides, the CDR3 is TGTGCCAGCAGTCCAACTACCGACAGAGCCTCCACGTTTAACTATGGCTACACCTTC. Translating it yields CASSPTTDRASTFNYGYTF.

Concerning this clonotype: Being one base from a much bigger clone, this may be a read error. V usage is TRBV9 and J usage is TRBJ2-2; D is ambiguous. Germline assignment: CDR1 SGDLS and CDR2 YYNGEE. This CDR3 contains 15 residues. The V end lost 0 bases, the J end lost 5 bases, and 11 bases lay between the germline ends. The CDR3, as DNA: TGTGCCAGCAGCGTAGCGCGGCAGACGACCGGGGAGCTGTTTTTT. Amino acids: CASSVARQTTGELFF.

This chain uses TRBV5-6 with TRBJ1-5; no clear D gene. Germline V gene lookup returns CDR1 SGHDT and CDR2 YYEEEE. CDR3 length equals 17 residues. V was clipped by 4 bases and J by 3 bases, with 20 bases between them. In DNA form, the CDR3 reads TGTGCCAGCAGCCGGTGGTCAGGAGTATATATCAATCAGCCCCAGCATTTT. This sequence encodes CASSRWSGVYINQPQHF.

V gene TRBV10-2 combines with J gene TRBJ2-3; D may be TRBD1 (6 bases). V lost 6 bases and J 2 bases, leaving 12 bases between the germline ends. CDR1 WSHSY and CDR2 SAAADI come from the germline V gene. CDR3 length: 14 amino acids. The CDR3 bases are TGCGCCAGCAGCAACAGGGCATCCACAGATACGCAGTATTTT. The encoded protein is CASSNRASTDTQYF.

This clonotype was counted at least ten times. The chain couples TRBV3-1 to TRBJ1-1, with D hard to call. There are 14 residues in the CDR3. CDR1 is LGHDT, CDR2 YNNKEL, per germline (reference sequence). Trimming took off 0 bases at V and 1 base at J, with 6 bases between the two ends. DNA of the CDR3: TGTGCCAGCAGCCAAGATAACAGGAACACTGAAGCTTTCTTT. Translation: CASSQDNRNTEAFF.

In the case of this clonotype: A much larger clone differs by one base, so this may be a read error. CDR3 sequence: CATSGETGPGDYGYTF. The CDR3 bases are TGTGCCACCAGCGGAGAGACAGGCCCTGGGGACTATGGCTACACCTTC. The chain links TRBV15 to TRBJ1-2, with D possibly TRBD1 on 6 matching bases. Germline V gene data show CDR1 as LNHNV and CDR2 as YYDKDF (reference sequence). The CDR3 spans 16 residues. Full variable domain (outside the CDR3, taken from reference TRBV15 and TRBJ1-2): DAMVIQNPRYQVTQFGKPVTLSCSQTLNHNVMYWYQQKSSQAPKLLFHYYDKDFNNEADTPDNFQSRRPNTSFCFLDIRSPGLGDTAMYLCATSGETGPGDYGYTFGSGTRLTVV.